This T cell receptor beta chain was sequenced for a study of spatial heterogeneity in lung cancer. Study-wide background: Detected sequences consistently included more beta-chain ones than alpha-chain ones. For the average unique TCR and UMI combination, more than nine occurrences appeared in raw reads.

Carried by each TCR cDNA molecule was a unique molecular identifier. In TCRdb, the 5' RACE reads were re-called with MiXCR into one record per CDR3 protein. The data show about 6,900 distinct CDR3 sequences, about 4% seen once. As regards this clonotype: This beta chain represents an off-target read in a library built for alpha chains; its size is of limited meaning.

Time point here: sample taken at primary tumor resection. No cells were sorted before sequencing. The whole RNA sequenced was extracted from tumor, nontumor lung or frozen PBMC. The donors comprised 70 to 85 untreated early-stage non-small cell lung cancer patients. The sequence derives from a female donor with early-stage non-small cell lung cancer. The sequencing here drew on normal lung tissue next to the tumor, taken at surgery.

CDR3 DNA sequence: TGTGCCAGCAGGTCGACAGGGGCCGAGCAGTACTTC. This encodes CASRSTGAEQYF. The chain is built from TRBV6-5 and TRBJ2-7; 8 positions match TRBD1. The V gene's germline CDR1 is MNHEY and CDR2 SVGAGI. The CDR3 is made up of 12 amino acids. Trimming at V came to 6 bases and at J to 6 bases, leaving 4 bases not matched to a gene.